The 30 T cell receptor beta chains presented below share a single source sample, sequenced in a study of OX40 agonist ivuxolimab in advanced cancers. Repertoires were generated with immunoSEQ multiplex PCR, while TCRdb's copy carries only in-frame clones and drops some. The repertoire includes fewer than 40,000 clones, approximately 89% of them detected once, and approximately 0.9% sits in the top ten. The specimen was CD4+ or CD8+ T cells sorted from blood, collected in a trial of the OX40 agonist ivuxolimab. These receptor sequences come from an adult with an advanced solid tumor such as melanoma, head and neck, liver or kidney cancer.

The DNA of the CDR3 is TGTGCCAGCAGCCCTCTCTCGGGACAGGGGAAGGGCGAGCAGTACTTC. This encodes CASSPLSGQGKGEQYF. The rearrangement joins TRBV25-1 to TRBJ2-7; 10 positions agree with TRBD1. The germline gives CDR1 MGHDK, CDR2 SYGVNS. V trimming: 6 bases; J trimming: 6 bases; junction bases outside the gene matches: 14. CDR3 length: 16 residues.

This chain links TRBV6-4 with TRBJ1-1, with 7 bases aligning to TRBD1. The ends lost 4 bases at V and 7 bases at J; junction bases unmatched: 6. Germline V gene lookup returns CDR1 MRHNA and CDR2 SNTAGT. This CDR3 comprises 13 residues. The CDR3 DNA is TGTGCCAGCAGTGGACAGGGAGGTGGTGAAGCTTTCTTT. It translates to CASSGQGGGEAFF.

This clone appeared a single time. The chain couples TRBV5-6 to TRBJ2-1; 10 bases fit TRBD2. The CDR3 loop spans 15 amino acids. CDR1 is SGHDT, CDR2 YYEEEE, per germline. V trimming: 5 bases; J trimming: 3 bases; junction bases outside the gene matches: 5. Written as DNA, the CDR3 is TGTGCCAGCAGTTTTAGCGGGAGGTTCTACAATGAGCAGTTCTTC. Encoded protein: CASSFSGRFYNEQFF.

As regards this clone: This same CDR3 is encoded by further DNA sequences in the sample. The chain has TRBV5-1 and TRBJ2-7; D is ambiguous. CDR1 SGHRS and CDR2 YFSETQ come from the germline V gene. Deletions cut 5 bases from V and 4 bases from J, with 7 bases between. The CDR3 covers 11 residues. This chain's CDR3 is CASRRDYEQYF. CDR3 nucleotides: TGCGCCAGCAGAAGGGATTACGAGCAGTACTTC. The full variable domain, its missing parts supplied by reference TRBV5-1 and TRBJ2-7, is KAGVTQTPRYLIKTRGQQVTLSCSPISGHRSVSWYQQTPGQGLQFLFEYFSETQRNKGNFPGRFSGRQFSNSRSEMNVSTLELGDSALYLCASRRDYEQYFGPGTRLTVT.

This chain connects TRBV27 to TRBJ2-7, with D tentatively TRBD2 (6 bases). The CDR3 runs 16 residues. Germline V CDR1 and CDR2: MNHEY, SMNVEV (reference sequence). V lost 5 bases to trimming and J lost 2 bases, with 19 bases between them. The CDR3 DNA is TGTGCCAGCAGTAAGGGGCTGGGCGGGGTGGCCTACGAGCAGTACTTC. Amino acids: CASSKGLGGVAYEQYF.

V and J are TRBV10-3 and TRBJ1-6; TRBD1 aligns across 10 bases. Trimming cost V 8 bases and J 9 bases; bases outside gene matches: 7. Germline V gene lookup returns CDR1 ENHRY and CDR2 SYGVKD. This CDR3 contains 14 residues. CDR3 DNA sequence: TGTGCCATCGGCCGGGACAGGGGTGGTTCACCCCTCCACTTT. Translating it yields CAIGRDRGGSPLHF.

The chain recombines TRBV5-3 with TRBJ2-5; unclear D gene. TRBV5-3 is an open reading frame, and its role is uncertain. The CDR3 contains 9 residues. V was pared by 7 bases and J by 8 bases, with 6 bases between. CDR3 sequence (DNA): TGTGCCAGATATGGTACCCAGTACTTC. Its translation: CARYGTQYF.

A single count supports this clone. This chain uses TRBV28 with TRBJ2-7; the match to TRBD1 covers 8 bases. CDR1 is MDHEN, CDR2 SYDVKM, per germline. The CDR3 extends over 12 amino acids. The ends lost 8 bases at V and 3 bases at J; junction bases unmatched: 3. CDR3 residues: CASGQGFYEQYF. The CDR3 DNA reads TGTGCCAGCGGACAGGGTTTCTACGAGCAGTACTTC.

This chain connects TRBV27 to TRBJ2-7; perhaps TRBD1 as D (6 bases). The CDR3 runs 18 residues. Germline CDR1 and CDR2: MNHEY and SMNVEV (reference sequence). The V end was cut by 4 bases, the J end by 3 bases, with 25 bases between. In DNA form, the CDR3 reads TGTGCCAGCAGTTCGCGACCCGGCAGTCATAAGGGGGTCTACGAGCAGTACTTC. It specifies CASSSRPGSHKGVYEQYF.

CDR3 sequence: CASSHWGETQYF. The CDR3 DNA reads TGTGCCAGCAGCCACTGGGGGGAGACCCAGTACTTC. The chain has TRBV7-6 and TRBJ2-5; the D gene could be TRBD1 or TRBD2 (5 bases each). This CDR3 region has 12 residues. CDR1 and CDR2 (germline): SGHVS, FNYEAQ. V was shortened by 5 bases and J by 5 bases, with 9 bases between the two germline ends.

This clone was detected only once. V is TRBV6-1 and J is TRBJ1-2, with a weak D call TRBD1 (5 bases). CDR1 and CDR2 (germline): MNHNS, SASEGT. CDR3 length: 14 residues. Trimming took off 5 bases at V and 3 bases at J, with 13 bases between the two ends. CDR3 sequence: CASSPGTAYYGYTF. The CDR3 DNA reads TGTGCCAGCAGTCCCGGGACCGCCTACTATGGCTACACCTTC.

CDR3 protein: CASSQTSGATYEQYF. CDR3 nucleotides: TGTGCCAGCAGCCAAACTAGCGGGGCTACCTACGAGCAGTACTTC. V and J are TRBV5-4 and TRBJ2-7; 10 bases are shared with TRBD2. The V segment lost 4 bases and the J segment 2 bases; nucleotides outside the gene matches: 6. CDR1 and CDR2 (germline): SGHNT, YYREEE (reference sequence). The CDR3 sequence is 15 residues long. The full variable domain, its missing parts supplied by reference TRBV5-4 and TRBJ2-7, is ETGVTQSPTHLIKTRGQQVTLRCSSQSGHNTVSWYQQALGQGPQFIFQYYREEENGRGNFPPRFSGLQFPNYSSELNVNALELDDSALYLCASSQTSGATYEQYFGPGTRLTVT.

The genes are TRBV4-3 and TRBJ2-2, with a tentative D call TRBD2 (5 bases). The CDR3 covers 17 residues. Germline-derived CDR1 and CDR2 are LGHNA and YSLEER. The germline V and J ends were trimmed by 0 bases and 4 bases, with 15 bases remaining between them. The CDR3 loop is CASSQDVWEIRTGELFF. In DNA form, the CDR3 reads TGCGCCAGCAGCCAAGATGTGTGGGAGATCCGCACCGGGGAGCTGTTTTTT.

The rearrangement uses TRBV2 and TRBJ1-2; D not resolved. The CDR3 is made up of 14 amino acids. The V and J ends lost 4 bases and 3 bases respectively, with 12 bases between them. In germline, CDR1 is SNHLY, CDR2 FYNNEI. CDR3 bases: TGTGCCAGCAGTGTTCGAGGGCCCCACTATGGCTACACCTTC. It codes for CASSVRGPHYGYTF.

This chain connects TRBV7-2 to TRBJ2-2, with 7 nucleotides matching TRBD1. CDR3 size: 16 residues. Germline V gives CDR1 SGHTA, CDR2 FQGNSA. Trimming at V came to 4 bases and at J to 1 base, leaving 6 bases not matched to a gene. CDR3 region: CASSSAGTVNTGELFF. For the CDR3, the DNA is TGTGCCAGCAGCTCAGCCGGGACAGTGAACACCGGGGAGCTGTTTTTT.

This clone was seen just once. J is TRBJ1-1 and V is TRBV6-6; D may be TRBD1 (6 bases). V shed 5 bases and J shed 1 base, with 14 bases lying between them. This CDR3 has 15 amino acids. Germline V gene data show CDR1 as MNHNY and CDR2 as SVGAGI (reference sequence). The CDR3, as DNA: TGTGCCAGCAGTGGTAGACAGGAAACGAACACTGAAGCTTTCTTT. Translating it yields CASSGRQETNTEAFF.

The chain employs TRBV25-1 and TRBJ1-6; TRBD1 aligns across 8 bases. Germline lookup yields CDR1 MGHDK and CDR2 SYGVNS. Germline trimming cut 5 bases from V and 6 bases from J; bases unmatched to any gene: 9. This CDR3 contains 16 residues. This CDR3 is CASSLTGGSGNSPLHF. The CDR3 DNA is TGTGCCAGCAGTTTAACAGGGGGATCGGGTAATTCACCCCTCCACTTT.

The chain is built from TRBV28 and TRBJ1-4, with D perhaps TRBD1 (6 bases). Germline V gene lookup returns CDR1 MDHEN and CDR2 SYDVKM. The CDR3 is made up of 16 amino acids. Trimming removed 9 bases at V and 3 bases at J, with 20 bases between. Here the CDR3 DNA reads TGTGCCAGTACCTCCGTTCGGACAGCCTCTAATGAAAAACTGTTTTTT. This encodes CASTSVRTASNEKLFF.

V is TRBV6-1 and J is TRBJ1-5; 9 positions match TRBD1. Germline CDR1 reads MNHNS; CDR2 reads SASEGT. The V gene end was trimmed by 3 bases and the J gene end by 5 bases; junction bases not matched to a gene: 5. This CDR3 comprises 15 residues. The CDR3 loop reads CASSDWGQGHQPQHF. The CDR3 DNA follows: TGTGCCAGCAGTGACTGGGGACAGGGTCATCAGCCCCAGCATTTT.

V is TRBV19 and J is TRBJ1-6; TRBD1 is a possible D gene (5 bases). Trimming removed 9 bases at V and 9 bases at J, with 6 bases between. The length of the CDR3 is 10 residues. The V gene's germline CDR1 is LNHDA and CDR2 SQIVND (reference sequence). Written as DNA, the CDR3 is TGTGCCAGCGGGGGTTCACCCCTCCACTTT. The encoded protein is CASGGSPLHF. The variable domain in full, completed from reference TRBV19 and TRBJ1-6, reads DGGITQSPKYLFRKEGQNVTLSCEQNLNHDAMYWYRQDPGQGLRLIYYSQIVNDFQKGDIAEGYSVSREKKESFPLTVTSAQKNPTAFYLCASGGSPLHFGNGTRLTVT.

The count of this clone is one. This chain joins TRBV5-1 and TRBJ2-3; D is uncertain. The germline V and J ends were trimmed by 3 bases and 6 bases, with 5 bases remaining between them. Germline CDR1 and CDR2: SGHRS and YFSETQ. This CDR3 region has 11 residues. CDR3 amino acids: CASSWMDTQYF. DNA of the CDR3: TGCGCCAGCAGCTGGATGGATACGCAGTATTTT.

The V call is TRBV19, the J call TRBJ1-1, with 7 bases matching TRBD1. The germline V gene encodes CDR1 LNHDA and CDR2 SQIVND (reference sequence). J was trimmed by 0 bases and V by 7 bases; bases with no gene match: 5. The CDR3 length is 14 residues. CDR3 sequence: CASIKGQMNTEAFF. DNA of the CDR3: TGTGCCAGTATTAAGGGACAGATGAACACTGAAGCTTTCTTT. The full variable domain, with the rest looked up from reference TRBV19 and TRBJ1-1, is DGGITQSPKYLFRKEGQNVTLSCEQNLNHDAMYWYRQDPGQGLRLIYYSQIVNDFQKGDIAEGYSVSREKKESFPLTVTSAQKNPTAFYLCASIKGQMNTEAFFGQGTRLTVV.

V is TRBV30 and J is TRBJ2-3, with 9 bases matching TRBD1. The J segment lost 2 bases and the V segment lost 5 bases, leaving 8 bases of the junction unmatched. This CDR3 has 15 amino acids. CDR1 is GTSNPN, CDR2 SVGIG, per germline (reference sequence). CDR3 sequence reads: CAWAAGQGFTDTQYF. In DNA, the CDR3 is TGTGCCTGGGCAGCGGGACAGGGATTCACAGATACGCAGTATTTT.

The chain carries TRBV14 and TRBJ1-3, with D perhaps matching TRBD1 (5 bases). This CDR3 comprises 15 residues. V was pared by 1 base and J by 5 bases, with 12 bases between. Per germline, CDR1 SGHDN and CDR2 FVKESK. This chain's CDR3 is CASSQVAGPRNTIYF. The CDR3 DNA reads TGTGCCAGCAGCCAAGTAGCGGGACCTAGAAACACCATATATTTT.

The chain links TRBV10-2 to TRBJ1-1; possible D gene TRBD1, 6 bases. Per the germline V gene, CDR1 is WSHSY and CDR2 is SAAADI. The CDR3 has 13 residues. V lost 2 bases, J lost 5 bases, and 9 bases lay in between. CDR3 protein: CASSEKGGTEAFF. CDR3 coding DNA: TGCGCCAGCAGTGAGAAGGGGGGGACTGAAGCTTTCTTT.

This chain joins TRBV6-1 and TRBJ2-7; 7 bases match TRBD1. The trim removed 4 bases at V and 0 bases at J, leaving 9 bases unmatched. Germline CDR1 reads MNHNS; CDR2 reads SASEGT. The CDR3 is made up of 16 amino acids. The CDR3 DNA follows: TGTGCCAGCAGTGGTCTCCGACAGGGTTACTCCTACGAGCAGTACTTC. Its protein is CASSGLRQGYSYEQYF.

This clone appeared a single time. This chain uses TRBV10-3 with TRBJ1-2; 10 nucleotides line up with TRBD1. CDR1 and CDR2 from the germline V gene are ENHRY and SYGVKD. Trimming removed 3 bases from V and 2 bases from J; junction bases left unmatched: 3. This CDR3 has 15 amino acids. In DNA form, the CDR3 reads TGTGCCATCAGTGATTGGACAGGGGGGAACTATGGCTACACCTTC. Protein: CAISDWTGGNYGYTF.

The rearrangement joins TRBV30 to TRBJ1-1; possibly TRBD1 for D (6 bases). This CDR3 has 14 amino acids. In germline, CDR1 is GTSNPN, CDR2 SVGIG (reference sequence). V was shortened by 1 base and J by 0 bases, with 9 bases between the two germline ends. The CDR3 DNA reads as TGTGCCTGGAGTGACAGGGCGGTGAACACTGAAGCTTTCTTT. Amino acids: CAWSDRAVNTEAFF.

The chain employs TRBV10-3 and TRBJ2-1; D is possibly TRBD1 or TRBD2 (5 bases each). The CDR3 length is 17 residues. V lost 4 bases and J 0 bases, leaving 16 bases between the germline ends. Germline CDR1 reads ENHRY; CDR2 reads SYGVKD. CDR3 loop: CAISGKEGRSSYNEQFF. The DNA for the CDR3 is TGTGCCATCAGTGGAAAAGAGGGACGGAGCTCCTACAATGAGCAGTTCTTC.

This clone was detected a few times. Here the CDR3 reads CASSQELVGTDTQYF. CDR3 DNA: TGCGCCAGCAGCCAAGAACTGGTGGGGACAGATACGCAGTATTTT. The genes are TRBV4-1 and TRBJ2-3, with D uncertain. Trimming pared 0 bases from V and 3 bases from J, leaving 10 bases between. The CDR3 is 15 amino acids. Germline CDR1 MGHRA, CDR2 YSYEKL.